A single TCR beta chain is shown here with its context. In its sample, this clonotype was seen many times. It has no known antigen specificity. Per-base qualities were not stored, and no clone one base away is much larger. The treatment or condition label of this sample denotes: live attenuated yellow fever vaccine strain. A standard Ficoll-Paque protocol was used to isolate PBMCs from peripheral blood. CD4 and CD8 T-cell fractions were isolated with Dynabeads CD4 and CD8 positive selection kits. RNA was extracted with TriZol from bulk PBMCs, CD4 and CD8 fractions, and dextramer-positive and dextramer-negative fractions. The germline V and J ends show losses of 3 bases and 0 bases respectively, and no gene match explains 4 bases of the junction. Spanning cysteine to phenylalanine, the CDR3 consists of 16 amino acids. Of the read, only the CDR3 DNA is kept; its 48 bases are in frame from base 1. TCR cDNA was made using 5'RACE template switching, a step that added a universal primer site and unique molecular identifiers. cDNA synthesis was primed from both the TCR alpha and TCR beta constant segments. Library amplification involved two PCR steps, and the second step added sample barcodes and sequencing adapters. Sequencing of the libraries was done on either Illumina HiSeq 2500 (2x100 bp) or NovaSeq (2x150 bp). Under the source paper's analysis protocol: Reads were demultiplexed and collapsed into UMI consensus sequences with MIGEC, and V(D)J alignment was performed with MiXCR. Clonotypes responding to the vaccine were identified with edgeR on replicate PBMC samples, with the criteria of FDR below 0.01 and a log2 fold change above 5 up to day 15. Bulk clonotypes were assigned CD4 or CD8 identity according to which sequenced CD4 or CD8 repertoire held them at higher abundance. Through fastp at Q25 and MiXCR, TCRdb rebuilt clones from the public reads, retaining in-frame beta chains. Here each entry gathers all rows of one CDR3 protein and keeps the most common genes and DNA. These V and J calls are TCRdb output, not the study's own analysis. The sample table records 140,000 to 150,000 distinct CDR3 sequences; about 6.2% of these occur just once. The ten largest account for approximately 0.61% of the sample.

This entry comes from a study of T cells after yellow fever vaccination (dated by TCRdb to the late 2010s). Describing the broader study: The SMART-Seq v4 Ultra Low Input RNA kit was used to prepare libraries from fractions with low cell numbers. To follow T-cell clones before and after both primary and booster YFV17D yellow fever vaccination, bulk TCR alpha and beta repertoires underwent longitudinal sequencing. Two healthy male donors, one aged 18 to 29 and one aged 30 to 40 years, were included in the cohort. Blood samples were taken at several timepoints before and after primary and secondary immunization, and bulk PBMC replicates and cell subsets were isolated. Overall results and qualifications from the work: The secondary T-cell response was weaker than the primary response but faster, peaking on day 5 instead of day 15. The study included only a couple of donors, which limits how far the findings can be generalized. Most clones expanded after primary vaccination were re-detected after the booster (almost 97% of CD4 and approximately 89% of CD8), suggesting broad memory maintenance. A small share of clonotypes was detected in both CD4 and CD8 compartments, with the overlap likely arising from convergent recombination. Because abundant contaminating clonotypes from the bulk population could be contained in FACS-sorted repertoires, computational filtering was required.

This sequence originates from a man aged 30 to 39 who received the YFV17D yellow fever vaccine. The sequence is built from TRBV12-3 or TRBV12-4 and TRBJ2-3, with 9 bases matching TRBD2. The sequencing used CD4+ T cells sorted from PBMCs, collected 10 days after the yellow fever booster vaccination. The DNA is as follows: TGTGCCAGCAGTTTTGCCCTAGCGGGGAGCACAGATACGCAGTATTTT. Translated, this is CASSFALAGSTDTQYF.